This TCR beta chain is drawn from a study of cytomegalovirus exposure and HLA in healthy donors. There are a few counts of this clone. Germline CDR1 reads SQVTM; CDR2 reads ANQGSEA. There are 14 residues in the CDR3. Unmatched junction bases numbered 6, after V lost 4 bases and J lost 5 bases. PCR used 60 Vbeta primers and 13 Jbeta primers. TCRdb's copy holds only in-frame clones and misses some; the assay was immunoSEQ multiplex PCR. Of 60,000 to 100,000 clones in the sample, 60% to 85% were seen once. The chain combines TRBV29-1 with TRBJ2-2, with 8 nucleotides matching TRBD1. Specimen: PBMCs. The TCR comes from a man aged 35 to 55 in good health and CMV-seronegative. The CDR3 DNA follows: TGCAGCGTTGTAACAGGGGGAAGAACCGGGGAGCTGTTTTTT. It is translated as CSVVTGGRTGELFF.